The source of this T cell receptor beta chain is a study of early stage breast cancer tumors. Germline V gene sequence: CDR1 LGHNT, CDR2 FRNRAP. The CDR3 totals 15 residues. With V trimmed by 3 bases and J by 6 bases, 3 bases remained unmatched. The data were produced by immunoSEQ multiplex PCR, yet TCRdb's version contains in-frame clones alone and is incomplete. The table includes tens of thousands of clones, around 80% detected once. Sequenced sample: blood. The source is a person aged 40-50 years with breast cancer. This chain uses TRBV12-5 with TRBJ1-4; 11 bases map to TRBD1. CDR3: CASGFGTGGDEKLFF. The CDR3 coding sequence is TGTGCTAGTGGTTTCGGGACAGGGGGGGATGAAAAACTGTTTTTT.